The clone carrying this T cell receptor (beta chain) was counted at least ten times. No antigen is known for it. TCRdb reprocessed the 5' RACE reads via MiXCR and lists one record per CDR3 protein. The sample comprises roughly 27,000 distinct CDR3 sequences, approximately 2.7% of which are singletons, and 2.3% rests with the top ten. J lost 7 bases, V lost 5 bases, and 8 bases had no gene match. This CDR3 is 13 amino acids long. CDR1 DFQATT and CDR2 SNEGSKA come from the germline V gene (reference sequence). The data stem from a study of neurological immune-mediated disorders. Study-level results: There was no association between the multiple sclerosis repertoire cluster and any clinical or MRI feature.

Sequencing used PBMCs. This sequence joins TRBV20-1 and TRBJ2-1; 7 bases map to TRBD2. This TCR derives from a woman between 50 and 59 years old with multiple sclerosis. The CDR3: CSAAGLSLNEQFF. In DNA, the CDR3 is TGCAGTGCTGCGGGACTATCCTTGAATGAGCAGTTCTTC.